This T cell receptor (beta chain) was sequenced for a study of T cell repertoires in cytomegalovirus infection. Study details: Both CMV infection and a matching HLA type were indicated by public TCR beta signatures.

TCRdb reprocessed the reads with MiXCR, giving one entry per CDR3 protein. The data contain about 490,000 distinct CDR3 sequences, more than 15% of them singletons. Trimming took 0 bases from V and 4 from J, leaving 16 bases between them. The CDR3 is 16 amino acids. Germline assignment: CDR1 SGHRS and CDR2 YFSETQ. This clonotype was counted between two and nine times. Its matching antigen is unknown. The study, taken as a whole, reports: Accumulated public TCR beta family frequency recognized individuals carrying CMV together with the relevant HLA. HLA-C-restricted CMV-specific TCR beta clonotypes were dominant in the ex vivo response.

The sample was CD8+ T cells from PBMCs. This rearrangement joins TRBV5-1 to TRBJ1-2, with D possibly matching TRBD1 (5 bases). The origin of this receptor is a human donor in good health (CMV status not recorded). Some clones in this sample may be carry-over from other donors' samples. The CDR3 sequence is CASSLEGPGSAYGYTF. DNA for the CDR3: TGCGCCAGCAGCTTGGAAGGGCCAGGGTCGGCCTATGGCTACACCTTC. Together with reference TRBV5-1 and TRBJ1-2, the CDR3 gives the full variable domain: KAGVTQTPRYLIKTRGQQVTLSCSPISGHRSVSWYQQTPGQGLQFLFEYFSETQRNKGNFPGRFSGRQFSNSRSEMNVSTLELGDSALYLCASSLEGPGSAYGYTFGSGTRLTVV.